A selection of T cell receptor beta chains follows, all from one sample in a study of somatic mutations in cytotoxic T cells in rheumatoid arthritis. This table comes from immunoSEQ multiplex PCR, and its TCRdb copy is limited to in-frame clones, with some not included. The sample includes 15,000 to 20,000 clones, around 81% of them seen just once. Sequenced: CD8+ T cells sorted from blood. The receptors were sampled from a man in his late teens or twenties with rheumatoid arthritis. Both conserved end residues are trimmed from each CDR3. Each record gives: CDR3 protein, V gene, J gene.

cdr3_aa: ASSLIGGNTIY
v_call: TRBV4-3
j_call: TRBJ1-3

cdr3_aa: ASSQGRKSPLH
v_call: TRBV4-1
j_call: TRBJ1-6

cdr3_aa: ASSEGTGGHEQY
v_call: TRBV11-3
j_call: TRBJ2-7

cdr3_aa: ASSLSRSTQETQY
v_call: TRBV11-3
j_call: TRBJ2-5

cdr3_aa: ASSVVAGGKSNEQF
v_call: TRBV9
j_call: TRBJ2-1

cdr3_aa: ASSVGGGVETQY
v_call: TRBV9
j_call: TRBJ2-5

cdr3_aa: ASSAAGPKNIQY
v_call: TRBV6-1
j_call: TRBJ2-4

cdr3_aa: ASSWSTLNTEAF
v_call: TRBV4-1
j_call: TRBJ1-1

cdr3_aa: ASSEAGGQETQY
v_call: TRBV25-1
j_call: TRBJ2-5

cdr3_aa: ASTSRAGGIDEQF
v_call: TRBV6-1
j_call: TRBJ2-1

cdr3_aa: ATSRDGRPNEQY
v_call: TRBV15
j_call: TRBJ2-7

cdr3_aa: ASSDSGTGQTDTQY
v_call: TRBV6-4
j_call: TRBJ2-3

cdr3_aa: ASSLLITGELF
v_call: TRBV7-6
j_call: TRBJ2-2

cdr3_aa: ASSFTNTEAF
v_call: TRBV6-6
j_call: TRBJ1-1

cdr3_aa: ASSLSLFKRGTSYEQY
v_call: TRBV7-8
j_call: TRBJ2-7

cdr3_aa: ASSAHQGVGYEQY
v_call: TRBV9
j_call: TRBJ2-7

cdr3_aa: ASSRGGLARGYEQY
v_call: TRBV11-2
j_call: TRBJ2-7

cdr3_aa: ASSLYRDEQY
v_call: TRBV7-9
j_call: TRBJ2-7

cdr3_aa: ASSPGLAGGYNEQF
v_call: TRBV4-3
j_call: TRBJ2-1

cdr3_aa: ASTMTGSSYNEQF
v_call: TRBV6-5
j_call: TRBJ2-1

cdr3_aa: ASSEAGQGISGANVLT
v_call: TRBV6-1
j_call: TRBJ2-6

cdr3_aa: ASSLRTFNEKLF
v_call: TRBV27
j_call: TRBJ1-4

cdr3_aa: ATSMWTGLNEKLF
v_call: TRBV15
j_call: TRBJ1-4

cdr3_aa: ASSPYGTGTYTGELF
v_call: TRBV7-6
j_call: TRBJ2-2

cdr3_aa: ASSQRGANVLT
v_call: TRBV11-3
j_call: TRBJ2-6

cdr3_aa: ASSYPSGTSFFDGELF
v_call: TRBV7-9
j_call: TRBJ2-2

cdr3_aa: ATSRDRAGNRISTDTQY
v_call: TRBV15
j_call: TRBJ2-3

cdr3_aa: ASSEIVWGQGTYEQY
v_call: TRBV2
j_call: TRBJ2-7

cdr3_aa: ASSPSGGGNQPQH
v_call: TRBV18
j_call: TRBJ1-5

cdr3_aa: ASSHSNEQF
v_call: TRBV6-5
j_call: TRBJ2-1

cdr3_aa: ASSLSPIGTPQETQY
v_call: TRBV5-4
j_call: TRBJ2-5

cdr3_aa: ATMEGIGYGNTIY
v_call: TRBV6-5
j_call: TRBJ1-3

cdr3_aa: ASGGGGGGQPQH
v_call: TRBV7-9
j_call: TRBJ1-5

cdr3_aa: ASSPRDRAFLGYT
v_call: TRBV27
j_call: TRBJ1-2

cdr3_aa: ASSRRDKVSNSPLH
v_call: TRBV13
j_call: TRBJ1-6

cdr3_aa: ASSLEVRLNTEAF
v_call: TRBV7-9
j_call: TRBJ1-1

cdr3_aa: ASSIGSEPYNEQF
v_call: TRBV6-4
j_call: TRBJ2-1

cdr3_aa: ASSEAAYANEQF
v_call: TRBV2
j_call: TRBJ2-1

cdr3_aa: ASRKTGGEETQY
v_call: TRBV28
j_call: TRBJ2-5

cdr3_aa: ASSARDRGYEQY
v_call: TRBV18
j_call: TRBJ2-7

cdr3_aa: ASSYSMAAYEQY
v_call: TRBV6-5
j_call: TRBJ2-7

cdr3_aa: ASSDRQGFTGNTIY
v_call: TRBV5-6
j_call: TRBJ1-3

cdr3_aa: ASSLTSGYRETQY
v_call: TRBV5-4
j_call: TRBJ2-5

cdr3_aa: ASSTGPGAEAF
v_call: TRBV6-6
j_call: TRBJ1-1

cdr3_aa: ASSSTHQIETQY
v_call: TRBV7-9
j_call: TRBJ2-5

cdr3_aa: AWIGTGGYEQY
v_call: TRBV30
j_call: TRBJ2-7

cdr3_aa: ASSVARQGTYNEQF
v_call: TRBV9
j_call: TRBJ2-1

cdr3_aa: ASRGPGEQF
v_call: TRBV6-5
j_call: TRBJ2-1

cdr3_aa: ASSLTGGDYQETQY
v_call: TRBV7-3
j_call: TRBJ2-5

cdr3_aa: ASRGSDNTEAF
v_call: TRBV6-4
j_call: TRBJ1-1

cdr3_aa: ASSPTYESYEQY
v_call: TRBV6-6
j_call: TRBJ2-7

cdr3_aa: ASSQGGGTYEQY
v_call: TRBV4-2
j_call: TRBJ2-7

cdr3_aa: ATNGIGSYEQY
v_call: TRBV6-5
j_call: TRBJ2-7